Presented here are 16 T cell receptor beta chains from one specimen sequenced in a study of cytomegalovirus exposure and HLA in healthy donors. 60 Vbeta and 13 Jbeta primers were used in PCR. Here immunoSEQ multiplex PCR was the method, and the copy in TCRdb shows in-frame clones only, minus some. Of around 180,000 clones listed, around 80% are singletons. The sequenced sample consisted of PBMCs. The receptors derive from a man between 18 and 35 years old in good health and CMV-seronegative.

Written as DNA, the CDR3 is TGTGCCAGTAAGGAGGGGGCGAGGGCGAACACTGAAGCTTTCTTT. Its protein product is CASKEGARANTEAFF. The chain recombines TRBV19 with TRBJ1-1; 7 bases line up with TRBD1. Germline V gives CDR1 LNHDA, CDR2 SQIVND (reference sequence). The V segment lost 7 bases and the J segment 1 base; nucleotides outside the gene matches: 9. The CDR3 covers 15 residues.

Note on this clone: The junction differs from germline at one of its ends, possibly a read error. The chain couples TRBV25-1 to TRBJ2-7, with TRBD1 matching 10 bases. The CDR3 has 15 residues. Per germline, CDR1 MGHDK and CDR2 SYGVNS. As DNA, the CDR3 is TGTGCCAGCAGTGAATCCGGGACAGGGGTGGGCGAGCAGCACTTC. The encoded protein is CASSESGTGVGEQHF.

The V and J genes are TRBV9 and TRBJ2-5; 7 bases agree with TRBD2. V was pared by 7 bases and J by 3 bases, with 0 bases of the junction left unmatched. CDR1 SGDLS and CDR2 YYNGEE come from the germline V gene. CDR3 length: 11 residues. The CDR3 bases are TGTGCCAGCGGACTAGAAGAGACCCAGTACTTC. Protein: CASGLEETQYF.

This rearrangement joins TRBV2 to TRBJ2-1; 8 bases fit TRBD1. Looked up from germline, CDR1 is SNHLY and CDR2 is FYNNEI. J was trimmed by 9 bases and V by 7 bases; bases with no gene match: 8. The CDR3 loop spans 13 amino acids. The CDR3: CASKETGVGEQFF. The CDR3 coding sequence is TGTGCCAGCAAGGAGACAGGGGTAGGTGAGCAGTTCTTC.

Only a few counts were recorded for this clone. The V and J genes are TRBV10-3 and TRBJ2-2; no clear D. With 0 bases removed from V and 3 bases from J, the gap between germline ends came to 5 bases. The CDR3 is 14 amino acids. Germline V gene data show CDR1 as ENHRY and CDR2 as SYGVKD. The CDR3 spells CAISESGDTGELFF. The CDR3 DNA reads TGTGCCATCAGTGAGTCCGGTGACACCGGGGAGCTGTTTTTT.

The chain has TRBV28 and TRBJ2-7; D is possibly TRBD1 (6 bases). Germline V gene data show CDR1 as MDHEN and CDR2 as SYDVKM. CDR3 length: 12 amino acids. The V and J ends lost 7 bases and 3 bases respectively, with 10 bases between them. CDR3 sequence reads: CASKKGGYEQYF. The CDR3 DNA reads TGTGCCAGCAAAAAAGGGGGCTACGAGCAGTACTTC.

This clone is a singleton in its sample. The V call is TRBV6-5, the J call TRBJ2-2; D call uncertain. The germline V and J ends were trimmed by 2 bases and 6 bases, with 10 bases remaining between them. Germline V gene sequence: CDR1 MNHEY, CDR2 SVGAGI. The CDR3 length is 14 residues. CDR3 in DNA: TGTGCCAGCAGTTACAAATCGGGTTCCGGGGAGCTGTTTTTT. This codes for CASSYKSGSGELFF.

The chain carries TRBV7-2 and TRBJ2-7; perhaps TRBD2 as D (6 bases). The V gene's germline CDR1 is SGHTA and CDR2 FQGNSA. V was cut by 4 bases and J by 0 bases, with 10 bases left in between. This CDR3 spans 14 amino acids. The CDR3 reads CASSSVTSSYEQYF. For the CDR3, the DNA is TGTGCCAGCAGCTCGGTGACTAGCTCCTACGAGCAGTACTTC.

V usage is TRBV18 and J usage is TRBJ2-5; TRBD1 might be the D (6 bases). The CDR3 length is 15 residues. V was clipped by 6 bases and J by 1 base, with 15 bases between them. The V gene's germline CDR1 is KGHSH and CDR2 LQKENI. CDR3 bases: TGTGCCAGCTCGTCCATGACAGGTACCCAAGAGACCCAGTACTTC. This gives the protein CASSSMTGTQETQYF.

J is TRBJ1-6 and V is TRBV6-6, with no clear D. The CDR3 is 11 residues long. Trimming removed 8 bases from V and 5 bases from J, with 4 bases in between. CDR1 is MNHNY and CDR2 is SVGAGI in the germline V gene (reference sequence). CDR3 region: CASGDNSPLHF. The CDR3 DNA reads TGTGCCAGCGGAGATAATTCACCCCTCCACTTT.

The rearrangement joins TRBV7-9 to TRBJ1-4; D may be TRBD1 (5 bases). The CDR3 consists of 15 residues. The germline V gene encodes CDR1 SEHNR and CDR2 FQNEAQ (reference sequence). The V end was cut by 1 base, the J end by 4 bases, with 10 bases between. DNA for the CDR3: TGTGCCAGCAGCTTAGAGTCAGGGCTTAATGAAAAACTGTTTTTT. It codes for CASSLESGLNEKLFF.

This clone was seen only once. V is TRBV5-3 and J is TRBJ1-5; 10 bases match TRBD1. TRBV5-3 is reported as an ORF; its role is uncertain. Trimming removed 0 bases from V and 6 bases from J; junction bases left unmatched: 9. This CDR3 spans 17 amino acids. Written as DNA, the CDR3 is TGTGCCAGAAGCTTGGTGGGGGGACAGGGGTCGGGTCAGCCCCAGCATTTT. This codes for CARSLVGGQGSGQPQHF.

This clone was detected once. This chain links TRBV6-6 with TRBJ2-7; a possible D gene is TRBD2 (6 bases). The CDR3 consists of 12 residues. Germline V lookup: CDR1 MNHNY, CDR2 SVGAGI (reference sequence). Trimming took 5 bases from V and 4 from J, leaving 9 bases between them. The CDR3 here is CASSQTRYEQYF. CDR3 coding DNA: TGTGCCAGCAGTCAGACTAGGTACGAGCAGTACTTC.

This rearrangement joins TRBV5-1 to TRBJ2-7; the D gene is possibly TRBD1 (5 bases). Germline V CDR1 and CDR2: SGHRS, YFSETQ. The CDR3 extends over 15 amino acids. The V end lost 0 bases, the J end lost 1 base, and 11 bases lay between the germline ends. The CDR3 DNA follows: TGCGCCAGCAGCTTGGCTAGGGGTGCTTCCTACGAGCAGTACTTC. Protein sequence: CASSLARGASYEQYF.

The V and J genes are TRBV19 and TRBJ2-7; 8 bases align to TRBD1. The junction had 12 bases not matched to a gene; V was cut back by 5 bases and J by 6 bases. CDR1 and CDR2 from the germline V gene are LNHDA and SQIVND (reference sequence). This CDR3 contains 15 residues. The CDR3 spells CASSSWTGSAGEQYF. The DNA of the CDR3 is TGTGCCAGTAGTTCATGGACAGGGTCGGCCGGCGAGCAGTACTTC.

This clone was recorded once. For the CDR3, the DNA is TGTGCCACCAGCATCGAGGTGGGCTACGAGCAGTACTTC. It encodes CATSIEVGYEQYF. The chain joins TRBV15 to TRBJ2-7; no clear D. Trimming took off 4 bases at V and 3 bases at J, with 10 bases between the two ends. Germline V gives CDR1 LNHNV, CDR2 YYDKDF (reference sequence). This CDR3 is 13 amino acids long.